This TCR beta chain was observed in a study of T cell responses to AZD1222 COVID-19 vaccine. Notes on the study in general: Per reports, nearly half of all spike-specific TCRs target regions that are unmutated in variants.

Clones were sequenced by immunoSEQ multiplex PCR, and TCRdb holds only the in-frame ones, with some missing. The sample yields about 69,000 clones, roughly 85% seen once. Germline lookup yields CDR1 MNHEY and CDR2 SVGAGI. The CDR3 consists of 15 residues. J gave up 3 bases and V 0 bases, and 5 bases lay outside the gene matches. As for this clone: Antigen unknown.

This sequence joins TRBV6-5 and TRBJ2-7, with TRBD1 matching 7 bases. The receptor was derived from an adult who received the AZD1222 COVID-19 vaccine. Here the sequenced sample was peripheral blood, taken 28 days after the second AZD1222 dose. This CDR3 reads CASSYSGQRIYEQYF. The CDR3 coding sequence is TGTGCCAGCAGTTACTCGGGACAGCGGATCTACGAGCAGTACTTC.